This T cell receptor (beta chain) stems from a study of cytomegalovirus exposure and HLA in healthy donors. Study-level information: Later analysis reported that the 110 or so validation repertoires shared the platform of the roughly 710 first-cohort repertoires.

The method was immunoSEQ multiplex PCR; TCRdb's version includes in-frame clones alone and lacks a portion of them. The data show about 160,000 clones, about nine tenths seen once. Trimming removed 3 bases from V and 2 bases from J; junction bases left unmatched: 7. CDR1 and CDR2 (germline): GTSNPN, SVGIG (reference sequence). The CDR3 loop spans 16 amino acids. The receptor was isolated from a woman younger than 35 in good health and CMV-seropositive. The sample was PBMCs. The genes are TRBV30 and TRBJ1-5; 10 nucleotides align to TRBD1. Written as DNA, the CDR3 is TGTGCCTGGAGCCGGGACAGGGGATGGGGCAATCAGCCCCAGCATTTT. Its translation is CAWSRDRGWGNQPQHF.